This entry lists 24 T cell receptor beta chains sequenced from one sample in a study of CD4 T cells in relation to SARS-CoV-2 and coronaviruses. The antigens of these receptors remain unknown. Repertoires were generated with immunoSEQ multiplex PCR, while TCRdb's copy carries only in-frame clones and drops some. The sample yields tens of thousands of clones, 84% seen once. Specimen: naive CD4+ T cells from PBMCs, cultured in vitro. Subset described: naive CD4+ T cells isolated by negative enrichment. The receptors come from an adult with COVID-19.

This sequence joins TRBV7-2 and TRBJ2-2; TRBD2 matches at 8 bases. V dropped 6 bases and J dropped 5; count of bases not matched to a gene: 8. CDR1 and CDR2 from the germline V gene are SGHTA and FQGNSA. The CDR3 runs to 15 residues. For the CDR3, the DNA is TGTGCCAGCAGAAAGGTTGCTAGCGGGACCGGGGAGCTGTTTTTT. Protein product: CASRKVASGTGELFF.

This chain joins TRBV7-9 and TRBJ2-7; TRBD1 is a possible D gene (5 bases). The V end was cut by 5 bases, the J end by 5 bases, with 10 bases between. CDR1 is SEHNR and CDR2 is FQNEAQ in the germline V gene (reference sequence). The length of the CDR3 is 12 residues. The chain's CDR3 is CASSQGAHEQYF. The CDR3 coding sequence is TGTGCCAGCAGCCAAGGGGCCCACGAGCAGTACTTC.

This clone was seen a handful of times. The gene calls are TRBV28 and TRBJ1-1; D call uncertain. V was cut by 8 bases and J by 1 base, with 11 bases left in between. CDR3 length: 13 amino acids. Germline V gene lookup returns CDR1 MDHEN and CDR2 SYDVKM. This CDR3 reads CASVQVGNTEAFF. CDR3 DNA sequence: TGTGCCAGCGTCCAGGTCGGGAACACTGAAGCTTTCTTT. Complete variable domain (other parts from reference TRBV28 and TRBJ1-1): DVKVTQSSRYLVKRTGEKVFLECVQDMDHENMFWYRQDPGLGLRLIYFSYDVKMKEKGDIPEGYSVSREKKERFSLILESASTNQTSMYLCASVQVGNTEAFFGQGTRLTVV.

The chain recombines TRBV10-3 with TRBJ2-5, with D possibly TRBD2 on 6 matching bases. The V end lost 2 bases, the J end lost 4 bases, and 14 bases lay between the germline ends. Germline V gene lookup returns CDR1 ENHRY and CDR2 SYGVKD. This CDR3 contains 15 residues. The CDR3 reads CAISEPGSGGETQYF. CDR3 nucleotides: TGTGCCATCAGTGAGCCAGGGTCCGGGGGAGAGACCCAGTACTTC.

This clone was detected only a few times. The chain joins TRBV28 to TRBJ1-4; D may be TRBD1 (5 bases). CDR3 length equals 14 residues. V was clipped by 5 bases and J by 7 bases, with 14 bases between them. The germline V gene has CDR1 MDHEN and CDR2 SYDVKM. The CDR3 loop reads CASSTRADGEKLFF. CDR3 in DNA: TGTGCCAGCAGTACCAGGGCGGACGGTGAAAAACTGTTTTTT.

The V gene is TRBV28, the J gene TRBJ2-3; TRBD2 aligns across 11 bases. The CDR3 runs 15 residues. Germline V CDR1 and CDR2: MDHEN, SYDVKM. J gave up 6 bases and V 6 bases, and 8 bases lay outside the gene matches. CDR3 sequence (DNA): TGTGCCAGCAGACGACTAGCGGGAAGGTCGGATACGCAGTATTTT. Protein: CASRRLAGRSDTQYF.

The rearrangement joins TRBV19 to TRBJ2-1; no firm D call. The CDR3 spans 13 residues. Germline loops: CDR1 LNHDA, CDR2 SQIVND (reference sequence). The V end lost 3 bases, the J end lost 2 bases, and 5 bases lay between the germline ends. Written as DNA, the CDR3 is TGTGCCAGTAGTATCAGACCCTACAATGAGCAGTTCTTC. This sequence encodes CASSIRPYNEQFF.

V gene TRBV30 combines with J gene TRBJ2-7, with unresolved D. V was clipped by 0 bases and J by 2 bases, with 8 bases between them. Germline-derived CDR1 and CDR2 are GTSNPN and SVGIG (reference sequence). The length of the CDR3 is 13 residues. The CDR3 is CAWSVLRTYEQYF. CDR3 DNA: TGTGCCTGGAGTGTTCTGAGGACCTACGAGCAGTACTTC.

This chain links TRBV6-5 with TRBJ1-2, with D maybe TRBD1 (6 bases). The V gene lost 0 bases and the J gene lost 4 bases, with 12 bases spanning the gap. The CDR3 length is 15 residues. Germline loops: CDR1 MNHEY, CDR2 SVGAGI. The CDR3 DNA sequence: TGTGCCAGCAGTTACTCGGGGGCGCGAGTCTATGGCTACACCTTC. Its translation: CASSYSGARVYGYTF.

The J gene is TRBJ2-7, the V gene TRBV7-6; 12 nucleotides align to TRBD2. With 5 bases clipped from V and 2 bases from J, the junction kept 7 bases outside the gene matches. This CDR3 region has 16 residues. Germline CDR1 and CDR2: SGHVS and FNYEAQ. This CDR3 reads CASSPVRTSGTYEQYF. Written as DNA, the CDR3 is TGTGCCAGCAGCCCAGTCCGGACTAGCGGGACCTACGAGCAGTACTTC.

CDR3 coding DNA: TGTGCCAGCAGCTTTACAGGGACTGGGGCCAACGTCCTGACTTTC. The encoded protein is CASSFTGTGANVLTF. This chain uses TRBV5-4 with TRBJ2-6, with D perhaps TRBD1 (6 bases). Germline lookup yields CDR1 SGHNT and CDR2 YYREEE (reference sequence). The CDR3 is 15 amino acids. V was shortened by 2 bases and J by 2 bases, with 8 bases between the two germline ends.

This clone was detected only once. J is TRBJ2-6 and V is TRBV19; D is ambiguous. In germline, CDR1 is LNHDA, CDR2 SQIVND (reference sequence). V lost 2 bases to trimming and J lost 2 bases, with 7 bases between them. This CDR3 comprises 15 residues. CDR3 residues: CASSIRAAGANVLTF. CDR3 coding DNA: TGTGCCAGTAGTATAAGAGCTGCTGGGGCCAACGTCCTGACTTTC.

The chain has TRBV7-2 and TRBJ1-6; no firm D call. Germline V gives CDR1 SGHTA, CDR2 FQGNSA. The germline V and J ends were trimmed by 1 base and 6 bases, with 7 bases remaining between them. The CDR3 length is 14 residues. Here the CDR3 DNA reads TGTGCCAGCAGCTTAGGGGTCTCTAATTCACCCCTCCACTTT. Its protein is CASSLGVSNSPLHF.

The DNA of the CDR3 is TGTGCCAGCAGCGCCGAGGGGGCTAATGAAAAACTGTTTTTT. This codes for CASSAEGANEKLFF. This chain links TRBV9 with TRBJ1-4; D is possibly TRBD1 (6 bases). Trimming shortened V by 3 bases and J by 3 bases, and 9 bases separated the two germline ends. Germline CDR1 and CDR2: SGDLS and YYNGEE. The CDR3 spans 14 residues. The full variable domain, rest sourced from reference TRBV9 and TRBJ1-4, is DSGVTQTPKHLITATGQRVTLRCSPRSGDLSVYWYQQSLDQGLQFLIQYYNGEERAKGNILERFSAQQFPDLHSELNLSSLELGDSALYFCASSAEGANEKLFFGSGTQLSVL.

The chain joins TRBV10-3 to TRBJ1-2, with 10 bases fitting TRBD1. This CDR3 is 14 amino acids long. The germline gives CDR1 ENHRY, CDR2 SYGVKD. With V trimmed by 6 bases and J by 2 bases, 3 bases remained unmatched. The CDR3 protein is CAIRGTGVNYGYTF. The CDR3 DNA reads TGTGCCATCAGGGGGACAGGGGTAAACTATGGCTACACCTTC.

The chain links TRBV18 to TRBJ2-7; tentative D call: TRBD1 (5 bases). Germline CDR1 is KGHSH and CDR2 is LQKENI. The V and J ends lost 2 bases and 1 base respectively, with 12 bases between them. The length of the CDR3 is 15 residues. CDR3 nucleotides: TGTGCCAGCTCACCAAGCCAACAGGAGTCCTACGAGCAGTACTTC. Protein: CASSPSQQESYEQYF. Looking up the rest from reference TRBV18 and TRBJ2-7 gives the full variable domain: NAGVMQNPRHLVRRRGQEARLRCSPMKGHSHVYWYRQLPEEGLKFMVYLQKENIIDESGMPKERFSAEFPKEGPSILRIQQVVRGDSAAYFCASSPSQQESYEQYFGPGTRLTVT.

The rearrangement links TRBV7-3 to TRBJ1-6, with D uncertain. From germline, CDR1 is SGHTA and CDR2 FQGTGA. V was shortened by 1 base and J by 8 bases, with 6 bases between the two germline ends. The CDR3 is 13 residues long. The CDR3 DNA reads TGTGCCAGCAGCTTAAGACGAGATTCACCCCTCCACTTT. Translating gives CASSLRRDSPLHF.

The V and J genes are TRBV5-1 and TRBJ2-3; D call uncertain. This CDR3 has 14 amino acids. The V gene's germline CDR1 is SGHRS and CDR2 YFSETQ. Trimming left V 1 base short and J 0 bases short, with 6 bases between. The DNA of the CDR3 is TGCGCCAGCAGCTTGAGGCGCAGCACAGATACGCAGTATTTT. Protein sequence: CASSLRRSTDTQYF.

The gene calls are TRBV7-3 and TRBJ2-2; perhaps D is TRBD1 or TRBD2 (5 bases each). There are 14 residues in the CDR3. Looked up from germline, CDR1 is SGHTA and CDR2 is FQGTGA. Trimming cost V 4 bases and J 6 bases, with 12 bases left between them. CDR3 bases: TGTGCCAGCAGCTCGGGACGCGGGCCCGGGGAGCTGTTTTTT. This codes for CASSSGRGPGELFF.

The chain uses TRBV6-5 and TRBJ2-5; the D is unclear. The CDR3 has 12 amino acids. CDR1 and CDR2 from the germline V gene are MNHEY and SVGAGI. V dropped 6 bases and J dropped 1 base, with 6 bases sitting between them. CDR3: CASSRTQETQYF. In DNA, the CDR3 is TGTGCCAGCAGCCGGACCCAAGAGACCCAGTACTTC.

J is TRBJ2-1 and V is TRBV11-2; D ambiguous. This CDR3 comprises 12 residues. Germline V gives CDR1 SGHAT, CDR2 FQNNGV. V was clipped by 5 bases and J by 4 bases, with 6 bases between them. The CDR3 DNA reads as TGTGCCAGCAGCCGAGGATACAATGAGCAGTTCTTC. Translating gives CASSRGYNEQFF.

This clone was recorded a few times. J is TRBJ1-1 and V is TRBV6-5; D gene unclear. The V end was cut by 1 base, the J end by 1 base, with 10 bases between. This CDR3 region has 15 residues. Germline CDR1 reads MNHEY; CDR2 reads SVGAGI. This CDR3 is CASSYFGRENTEAFF. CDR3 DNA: TGTGCCAGCAGTTACTTTGGCAGAGAGAACACTGAAGCTTTCTTT.

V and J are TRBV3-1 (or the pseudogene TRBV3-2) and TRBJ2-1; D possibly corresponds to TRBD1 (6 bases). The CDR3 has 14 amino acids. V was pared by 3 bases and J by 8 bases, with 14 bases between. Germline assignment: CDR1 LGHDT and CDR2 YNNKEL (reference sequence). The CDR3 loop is CASSQRPGADEQFF. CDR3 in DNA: TGTGCCAGCAGCCAGCGACCAGGGGCGGATGAGCAGTTCTTC.

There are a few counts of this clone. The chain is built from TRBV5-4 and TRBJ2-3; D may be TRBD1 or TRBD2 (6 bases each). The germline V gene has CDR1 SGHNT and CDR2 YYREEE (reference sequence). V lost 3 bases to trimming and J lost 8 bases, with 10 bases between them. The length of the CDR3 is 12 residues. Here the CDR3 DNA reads TGTGCCAGCAGCTCAGGGGAGGCTACGCAGTATTTT. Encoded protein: CASSSGEATQYF.